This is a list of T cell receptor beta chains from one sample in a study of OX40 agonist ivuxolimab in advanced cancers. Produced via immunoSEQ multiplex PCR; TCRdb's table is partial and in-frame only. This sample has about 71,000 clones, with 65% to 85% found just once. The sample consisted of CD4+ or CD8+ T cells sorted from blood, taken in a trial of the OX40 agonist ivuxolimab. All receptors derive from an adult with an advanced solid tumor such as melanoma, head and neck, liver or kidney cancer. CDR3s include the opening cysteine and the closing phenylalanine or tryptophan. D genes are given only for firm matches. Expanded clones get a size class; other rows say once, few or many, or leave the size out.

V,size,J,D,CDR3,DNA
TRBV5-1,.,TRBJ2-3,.,CASSLAGALLPDTQYF,TGCGCCAGCAGCTTGGCCGGGGCCCTCCTTCCGGATACGCAGTATTTT
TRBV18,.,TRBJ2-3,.,CASSPEASTDTQYF,TGTGCCAGCTCACCGGAGGCTAGCACAGATACGCAGTATTTT
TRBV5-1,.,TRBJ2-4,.,CASSTRNSSNIQYF,TGCGCCAGCAGCACCAGGAATTCGTCAAACATTCAGTACTTC
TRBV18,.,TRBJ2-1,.,CASSPLQDVSNNEQFF,TGTGCCAGCTCACCTCTACAGGACGTTAGCAACAATGAGCAGTTCTTC
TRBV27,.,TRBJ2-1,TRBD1,CASRRPLGTGIHEQFF,TGTGCCAGCAGGCGTCCTTTGGGGACAGGGATACATGAGCAGTTCTTC
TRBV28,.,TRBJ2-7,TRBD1,CASSLGGTGRPYEQYF,TGTGCCAGCAGTTTGGGAGGGACAGGGAGACCCTACGAGCAGTACTTC
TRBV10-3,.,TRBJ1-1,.,CATRDRESAEAFF,TGTGCCACCCGGGATAGGGAGAGCGCTGAAGCTTTCTTT
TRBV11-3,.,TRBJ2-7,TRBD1,CASSPGTDIYEQYF,TGTGCCAGCAGCCCTGGGACAGACATCTACGAGCAGTACTTC
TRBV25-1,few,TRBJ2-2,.,CASRNAQGNTGELFF,TGTGCCAGCAGGAATGCACAGGGGAACACCGGGGAGCTGTTTTTT
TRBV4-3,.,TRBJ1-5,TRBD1,CASSQRTGSDNQPQHF,TGCGCCAGCAGCCAGAGGACAGGGAGCGACAATCAGCCCCAGCATTTT
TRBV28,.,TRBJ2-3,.,CASSLLNTQYF,TGTGCCAGCAGTTTACTAAATACGCAGTATTTT
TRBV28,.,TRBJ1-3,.,CAHREGVGGNTIYF,TGTGCCCACCGGGAGGGGGTAGGTGGAAACACCATATATTTT
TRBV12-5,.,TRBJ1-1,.,CASGLKGGTEAFF,TGTGCTAGTGGTTTGAAGGGTGGCACTGAAGCTTTCTTT
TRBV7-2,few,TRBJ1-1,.,CASKSGGVPWNTEAFF,TGTGCCAGTAAGTCCGGGGGCGTACCTTGGAACACTGAAGCTTTCTTT
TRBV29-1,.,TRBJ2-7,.,CSVGQAAYEQYF,TGCAGCGTTGGACAGGCCGCCTACGAGCAGTACTTC
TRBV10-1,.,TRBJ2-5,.,CASSEWGGETQYF,TGCGCCAGCAGTGAGTGGGGTGGGGAGACCCAGTACTTC
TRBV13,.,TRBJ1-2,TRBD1,CASSIETGAGYGYTF,TGTGCCAGCAGCATTGAGACAGGGGCGGGCTATGGCTACACCTTC
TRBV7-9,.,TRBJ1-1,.,CASSLESARNTEAFF,TGTGCCAGCAGCTTAGAAAGCGCCAGGAACACTGAAGCTTTCTTT
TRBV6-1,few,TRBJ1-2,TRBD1,CASSERGQGASDYGYTF,TGTGCCAGCAGTGAAAGGGGACAGGGGGCTTCGGACTATGGCTACACCTTC
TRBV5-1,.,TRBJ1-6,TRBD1,CASSLEGTGPNNSPLHF,TGCGCCAGCAGCTTGGAAGGGACAGGGCCTAATAATTCACCCCTCCACTTT
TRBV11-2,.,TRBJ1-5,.,CASSLDSRRGQPQHF,TGTGCCAGCAGCTTGGACAGCCGAAGGGGTCAGCCCCAGCATTTT
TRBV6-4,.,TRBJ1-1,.,CASSETRITEAFF,TGTGCCAGCAGCGAGACTCGGATCACTGAAGCTTTCTTT
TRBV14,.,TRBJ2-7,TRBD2,CASSLGLVGEQYF,TGTGCCAGCAGCCTAGGACTAGTCGGCGAGCAGTACTTC
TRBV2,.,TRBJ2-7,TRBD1,CASSKQGASYEQYF,TGTGCCAGCAGCAAACAGGGGGCATCCTACGAGCAGTACTTC
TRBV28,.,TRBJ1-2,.,CASSPPYGARENGYTF,TGTGCCAGCAGTCCCCCATACGGGGCCAGGGAAAATGGCTACACCTTC
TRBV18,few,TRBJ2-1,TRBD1,CASSPAGQGSEQFF,TGTGCCAGCTCACCAGCGGGACAGGGGTCTGAGCAGTTCTTC
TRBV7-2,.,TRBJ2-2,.,CASSISRTANRELFF,TGTGCCAGCAGCATCTCGAGGACTGCCAACCGGGAGCTGTTTTTT
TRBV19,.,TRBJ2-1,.,CASSIEGSEQFF,TGTGCCAGTAGTATTGAGGGATCTGAGCAGTTCTTC
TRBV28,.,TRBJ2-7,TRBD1,CASTWDSLSYEQYF,TGTGCCAGCACCTGGGACAGTCTCTCCTACGAGCAGTACTTC
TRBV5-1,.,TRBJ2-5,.,CASSGASGSGEQYF,TGCGCCAGCAGCGGGGCCAGCGGGTCGGGAGAGCAGTACTTC
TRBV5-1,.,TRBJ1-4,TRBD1,CASSDQGAGTNEKLFF,TGCGCCAGCAGCGATCAGGGGGCTGGGACTAATGAAAAACTGTTTTTT
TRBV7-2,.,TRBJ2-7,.,CASSTASIKYF,TGTGCCAGCAGCACGGCCAGCATAAAGTACTTC
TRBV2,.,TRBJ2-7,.,CASVRDGSYEQYF,TGTGCCAGCGTCCGGGACGGTTCCTACGAGCAGTACTTC
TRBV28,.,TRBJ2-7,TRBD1,CASSGGTGDRYEQYF,TGTGCCAGCAGTGGAGGGACAGGGGATCGCTACGAGCAGTACTTC
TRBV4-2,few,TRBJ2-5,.,CASSQDFDQGLKETQYF,TGTGCCAGCAGCCAAGATTTCGATCAGGGACTCAAGGAGACCCAGTACTTC
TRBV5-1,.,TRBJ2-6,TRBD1,CASSLRAGGGDGANVLTF,TGCGCCAGCAGCTTGCGGGCAGGGGGCGGGGATGGGGCCAACGTCCTGACTTTC
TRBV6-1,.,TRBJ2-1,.,CASSSFGEQFF,TGTGCCAGCAGTAGCTTCGGTGAGCAGTTCTTC
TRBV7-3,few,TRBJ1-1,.,CASSFNRDIEAFF,TGTGCCAGCAGCTTTAACAGGGATATTGAAGCTTTCTTT
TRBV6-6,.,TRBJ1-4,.,CASKNRAEDEKLFF,TGTGCCAGCAAGAACAGGGCGGAGGATGAAAAACTGTTTTTT
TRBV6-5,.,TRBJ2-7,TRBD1,CASSYQQGQGYEQYF,TGTGCCAGCAGTTACCAGCAGGGACAGGGTTACGAGCAGTACTTC